There are many counts of the clone carrying this T cell receptor (beta chain). The antigen remains unidentified. CDR3 length equals 14 residues. Germline assignment: CDR1 SQVTM and CDR2 ANQGSEA. Trimming took off 3 bases at V and 2 bases at J, with 13 bases between the two ends. TCR cDNA was made by 5'RACE template switching, adding a universal primer site and UMIs. MiXCR, run by TCRdb on the 5' RACE reads, gives a single entry per CDR3 protein. The data hold more than 300,000 distinct CDR3 sequences, with about 11% observed a single time. This record belongs to a study of T cells after yellow fever vaccination. Study results and limitations: Overlap between CD4 and CD8 compartments was detected for a small share of clonotypes.

The V and J genes are TRBV29-1 and TRBJ1-2; D ambiguous. The sequence was obtained from a man younger than 35 who received the YFV17D yellow fever vaccine. This sample comprised CD4+ T cells sorted from PBMCs, obtained 45 days after the yellow fever booster vaccination. CDR3 amino acids: CSVEEPPRNYGYTF. CDR3 in DNA: TGCAGCGTTGAGGAGCCGCCGAGGAACTATGGCTACACCTTC.